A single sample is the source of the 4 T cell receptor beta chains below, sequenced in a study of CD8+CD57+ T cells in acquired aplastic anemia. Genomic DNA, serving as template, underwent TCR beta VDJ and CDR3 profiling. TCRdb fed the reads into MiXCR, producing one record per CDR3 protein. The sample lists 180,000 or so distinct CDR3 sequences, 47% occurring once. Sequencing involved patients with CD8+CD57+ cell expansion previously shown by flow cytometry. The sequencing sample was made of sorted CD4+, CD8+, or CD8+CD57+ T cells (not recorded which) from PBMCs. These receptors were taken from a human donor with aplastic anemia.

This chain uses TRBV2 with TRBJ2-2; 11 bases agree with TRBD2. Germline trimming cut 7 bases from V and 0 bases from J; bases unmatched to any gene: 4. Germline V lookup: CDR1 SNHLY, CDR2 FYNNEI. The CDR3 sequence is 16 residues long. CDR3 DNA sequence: TGTGCCAGCATGGGGACTAGCGGAACGAACACCGGGGAGCTGTTTTTT. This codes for CASMGTSGTNTGELFF.

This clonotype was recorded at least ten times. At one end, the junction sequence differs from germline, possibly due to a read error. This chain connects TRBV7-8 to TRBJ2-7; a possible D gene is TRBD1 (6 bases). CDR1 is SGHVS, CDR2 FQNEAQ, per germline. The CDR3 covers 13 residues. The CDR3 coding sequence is TGTGCCAGCAGCCCTCAGACAGGCGACGAGAAGTACTTC. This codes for CASSPQTGDEKYF.

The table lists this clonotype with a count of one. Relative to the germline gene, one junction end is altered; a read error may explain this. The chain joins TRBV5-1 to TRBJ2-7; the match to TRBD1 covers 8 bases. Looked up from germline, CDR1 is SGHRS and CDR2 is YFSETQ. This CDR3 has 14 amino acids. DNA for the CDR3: TGCGCCAGCAGGCCTACAGGGGGTCCCTACGAGCGGTACTTC. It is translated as CASRPTGGPYERYF.

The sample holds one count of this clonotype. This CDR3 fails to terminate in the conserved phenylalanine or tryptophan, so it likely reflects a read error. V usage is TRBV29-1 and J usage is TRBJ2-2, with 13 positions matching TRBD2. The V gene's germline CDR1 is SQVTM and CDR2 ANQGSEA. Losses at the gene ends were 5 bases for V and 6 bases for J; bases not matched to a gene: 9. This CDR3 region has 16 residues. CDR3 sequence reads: CSVRLAGGRRAGELFL. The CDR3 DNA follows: TGCAGCGTTAGACTAGCGGGGGGCCGGCGAGCCGGGGAGCTGTTTCTT.